The sequence of this T cell receptor (beta chain) was determined in a study of blood T cell repertoires in COVID-19. Study-level information: From the United States, Italy and Spain came samples of acute and convalescent COVID-19.

The V gene's germline CDR1 is KGHSH and CDR2 LQKENI. Trimming at V came to 1 base and at J to 14 bases, leaving 11 bases not matched to a gene. The CDR3 extends over 15 amino acids. Using immunoSEQ multiplex PCR, the repertoire was profiled, and TCRdb retains in-frame clones only, with some absent. This table holds about 94,000 clones, roughly 80% found once. V and J are TRBV18 and TRBJ1-6; 7 nucleotides match TRBD1. The sample was peripheral blood. The receptor was isolated from a man aged 55 to 69 with acute or convalescent COVID-19. CDR3 nucleotide sequence: TGTGCCAGCTCACCACTGGGAACGGAGGGGGCAGCCCTCCACTTT. Protein: CASSPLGTEGAALHF.